The table lists the clone carrying this TCR beta chain with a few counts. What it binds is not known. This sample is part of a study of CD8 T cells in ankylosing spondylitis. Findings and caveats of the study: Ankylosing spondylitis blood appeared to carry a characteristic TCR beta motif of roughly eight highly homologous variants. Disease-linked clones proved CD8+ and comparatively uncommon in peripheral blood. Significant enrichment of disease-linked clones was reportedly seen in matched ankylosing spondylitis synovial fluid.

TCRdb passed the 5' RACE reads through MiXCR, listing each CDR3 protein once. The sample lists under 950,000 distinct CDR3 sequences; over 15% were seen once. V dropped 2 bases and J dropped 4; count of bases not matched to a gene: 6. The CDR3 is 15 residues long. In germline, CDR1 is MNHNS, CDR2 SASEGT. This chain joins TRBV6-1 and TRBJ2-3; the match to TRBD2 covers 7 bases. The source of this sequence is a male donor with ankylosing spondylitis. Sequencing was performed on blood, either unsorted or a sorted T cell fraction (not recorded which). CDR3 coding DNA: TGTGCCAGCAGTGAATCCCCAAGCGGGGCAGATACGCAGTATTTT. Protein sequence: CASSESPSGADTQYF.